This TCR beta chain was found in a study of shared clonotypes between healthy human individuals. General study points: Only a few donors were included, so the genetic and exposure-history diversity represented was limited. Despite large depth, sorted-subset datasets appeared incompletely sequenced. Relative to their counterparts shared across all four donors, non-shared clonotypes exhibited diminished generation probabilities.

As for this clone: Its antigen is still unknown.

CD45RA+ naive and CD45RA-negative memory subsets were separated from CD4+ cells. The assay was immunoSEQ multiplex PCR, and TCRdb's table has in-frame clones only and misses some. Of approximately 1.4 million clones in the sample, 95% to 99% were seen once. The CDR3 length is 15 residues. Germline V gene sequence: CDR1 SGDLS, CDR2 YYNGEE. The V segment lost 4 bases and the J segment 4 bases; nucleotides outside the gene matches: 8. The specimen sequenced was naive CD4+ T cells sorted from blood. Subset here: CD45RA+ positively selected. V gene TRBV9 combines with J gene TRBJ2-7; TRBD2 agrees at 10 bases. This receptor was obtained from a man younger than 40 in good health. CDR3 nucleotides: TGTGCCAGCAGCACGCGAGCGGGAGGGCCTTACGAGCAGTACTTC. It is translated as CASSTRAGGPYEQYF.